This passage covers 30 T cell receptor beta chains from one sample sequenced in a study of monozygotic twins with inflammatory bowel disease. TCRdb re-called the 5' RACE reads, yielding one record per CDR3 amino acid sequence without DNA. The sample table includes around 410,000 distinct CDR3 sequences. The sample taken for sequencing was blood. The receptors come from a human donor with ulcerative colitis or Crohn's disease, or a healthy co-twin of an affected twin (not recorded which).

The chain employs TRBV10-3 and TRBJ1-5; lacking DNA, the TRBD1 call made by TCRdb goes unchecked. The CDR3 is made up of 13 amino acids. Germline lookup yields CDR1 ENHRY and CDR2 SYGVKD. The chain's CDR3 is CAISESEGQPQHF.

CDR3 amino acids: CASSYSTSSEQYF. The rearrangement uses TRBV6-6 and TRBJ2-7. This CDR3 contains 13 residues. CDR1 and CDR2 (germline): MNHNY, SVGAGI (reference sequence).

The V and J genes are TRBV5-1 and TRBJ1-5. The CDR3 totals 14 residues. From germline, CDR1 is SGHRS and CDR2 YFSETQ. Here the CDR3 reads CASSLDGRDQPQHF. The whole variable domain, filled in from reference TRBV5-1 and TRBJ1-5, reads KAGVTQTPRYLIKTRGQQVTLSCSPISGHRSVSWYQQTPGQGLQFLFEYFSETQRNKGNFPGRFSGRQFSNSRSEMNVSTLELGDSALYLCASSLDGRDQPQHFGDGTRLSIL.

The V and J genes are TRBV3-1 and TRBJ2-1; TCRdb calls TRBD2, which cannot be checked without DNA. The germline V gene encodes CDR1 LGHDT and CDR2 YNNKEL (reference sequence). The CDR3 contains 16 residues. CDR3 residues: CASSQEETSGYNEQFF.

The rearrangement joins TRBV5-1 to TRBJ1-1; the TCRdb D gene call, TRBD1, has no DNA to confirm it. The germline gives CDR1 SGHRS, CDR2 YFSETQ. There are 14 residues in the CDR3. CDR3 protein: CASSSGQTSTEAFF.

This chain uses TRBV20-1 with TRBJ1-5; TCRdb selects TRBD1, and the lack of DNA leaves this call unchecked. This CDR3 comprises 13 residues. Germline CDR1 DFQATT, CDR2 SNEGSKA (reference sequence). The CDR3: CSARDRDNQPQHF.

The chain uses TRBV5-1 and TRBJ2-6. The V gene's germline CDR1 is SGHRS and CDR2 YFSETQ. The CDR3 covers 14 residues. The CDR3 loop is CASKEVSGANVLTF.

The chain has TRBV7-3 and TRBJ2-3; TCRdb's D call, TRBD1, is unchecked because there is no DNA. CDR3 length equals 15 residues. Germline V lookup: CDR1 SGHTA, CDR2 FQGTGA. The chain's CDR3 is CASSLRGGEGDTQYF.

The gene calls are TRBV20-1 and TRBJ2-2. There are 13 residues in the CDR3. Germline loops: CDR1 DFQATT, CDR2 SNEGSKA (reference sequence). CDR3 sequence: CSARSPETGELFF.

The chain recombines TRBV5-4 with TRBJ2-2; TCRdb's assignment of TRBD1 cannot be checked, as there is no DNA. This CDR3 is built from 17 residues. The germline V gene encodes CDR1 SGHNT and CDR2 YYREEE (reference sequence). CDR3 amino acids: CASSLRQGSVIAGELFF.

The V gene is TRBV7-2, the J gene TRBJ2-7; TCRdb lists TRBD1, though no DNA is available to test this call. This CDR3 spans 13 amino acids. Germline V gives CDR1 SGHTA, CDR2 FQGNSA. The CDR3 spells CASSSSREYEQYF.

The chain uses TRBV20-1 and TRBJ2-2. Germline-derived CDR1 and CDR2 are DFQATT and SNEGSKA (reference sequence). The CDR3 is 13 residues long. CDR3 residues: CSASNGLSGELFF.

The J gene is TRBJ2-2, the V gene TRBV4-3. This CDR3 is built from 15 residues. CDR1 and CDR2 (germline): LGHNA, YSLEER. CDR3 sequence: CASSQEGRNTGELFF.

V is TRBV20-1 and J is TRBJ1-1; TCRdb returns TRBD1, unconfirmable since there is no DNA. The CDR3 length is 16 residues. Germline values: CDR1 DFQATT, CDR2 SNEGSKA (reference sequence). The CDR3: CSALSGTGAWNTEAFF.

The chain carries TRBV4-2 and TRBJ1-2. The CDR3 is made up of 16 amino acids. Germline V gene lookup returns CDR1 LGHNA and CDR2 YNFKEQ. The CDR3: CASSQEGGRAIGGYTF.

V gene TRBV5-1 combines with J gene TRBJ2-1; the D call of TRBD2 rests on TCRdb alone, since no DNA is present to check it. The CDR3 is 12 amino acids. Germline V gene sequence: CDR1 SGHRS, CDR2 YFSETQ. CDR3 region: CASSLSPPEQFF.

The chain has TRBV20-1 and TRBJ2-4. The CDR3 is made up of 13 amino acids. The germline V gene has CDR1 DFQATT and CDR2 SNEGSKA (reference sequence). The CDR3 here is CSAIGVAKNIQYF.

The V call is TRBV20-1, the J call TRBJ2-2; the TCRdb call, TRBD1, lacks DNA for checking. Germline CDR1 and CDR2: DFQATT and SNEGSKA (reference sequence). CDR3 length equals 16 residues. The CDR3: CSAQTGTTANTGELFF.

The rearrangement uses TRBV19 and TRBJ2-1; the D call from TCRdb, TRBD1, cannot be confirmed without DNA. Germline-derived CDR1 and CDR2 are LNHDA and SQIVND (reference sequence). The CDR3 length is 15 residues. This CDR3 reads CASLSGQSSYNEQFF. The variable domain in full, completed from reference TRBV19 and TRBJ2-1, reads DGGITQSPKYLFRKEGQNVTLSCEQNLNHDAMYWYRQDPGQGLRLIYYSQIVNDFQKGDIAEGYSVSREKKESFPLTVTSAQKNPTAFYLCASLSGQSSYNEQFFGPGTRLTVL.

This chain connects TRBV12-3 or TRBV12-4 to TRBJ1-5; TCRdb's D call of TRBD1 is untestable without DNA. CDR3 length: 15 amino acids. This chain's CDR3 is CASSLGQDSNQPQHF.

The chain couples TRBV5-1 to TRBJ2-5; TCRdb picks TRBD2, but there is no DNA to check that call. The CDR3 spans 16 residues. Germline CDR1 and CDR2: SGHRS and YFSETQ. The CDR3 protein is CASSLAFGLKQETQYF.

This chain uses TRBV5-1 with TRBJ2-7; TCRdb names TRBD1, which stays unverified in the absence of DNA. CDR3 length: 12 residues. The V gene's germline CDR1 is SGHRS and CDR2 YFSETQ. The CDR3 loop is CASSLGVAEQYF. The full variable domain, its missing parts supplied by reference TRBV5-1 and TRBJ2-7, is KAGVTQTPRYLIKTRGQQVTLSCSPISGHRSVSWYQQTPGQGLQFLFEYFSETQRNKGNFPGRFSGRQFSNSRSEMNVSTLELGDSALYLCASSLGVAEQYFGPGTRLTVT.

The chain joins TRBV9 to TRBJ1-1; TCRdb proposes TRBD1, but this gene call is untestable without DNA. There are 14 residues in the CDR3. CDR1 SGDLS and CDR2 YYNGEE come from the germline V gene. The CDR3 sequence: CASSVDSLDTEAFF.

The chain uses TRBV10-3 and TRBJ2-3; without DNA, the TCRdb call of TRBD2 cannot be checked. This CDR3 contains 15 residues. Germline CDR1 and CDR2: ENHRY and SYGVKD. The CDR3 sequence is CAISEPSGRTDTQYF.

The chain couples TRBV28 to TRBJ2-7; TCRdb designates TRBD1, a call that cannot be tested without DNA. Germline V gene data show CDR1 as MDHEN and CDR2 as SYDVKM. The CDR3 loop spans 12 amino acids. The CDR3 sequence: CAIQGQGVEQYF.

The chain uses TRBV19 and TRBJ1-5. This CDR3 has 14 amino acids. Germline-derived CDR1 and CDR2 are LNHDA and SQIVND (reference sequence). The CDR3 sequence is CASDKTEDNQPQHF.

V is TRBV5-1 and J is TRBJ2-5; TCRdb's D call of TRBD2 is untestable without DNA. CDR1 is SGHRS and CDR2 is YFSETQ in the germline V gene. CDR3 length: 16 residues. This CDR3 reads CASRAAFAGDQETQYF.

J is TRBJ1-2 and V is TRBV5-1; TCRdb's D call of TRBD1 is untestable without DNA. The CDR3 runs 15 residues. Per the germline V gene, CDR1 is SGHRS and CDR2 is YFSETQ. CDR3 residues: CASSLEKQGYYGYTF.

The V and J genes are TRBV18 and TRBJ1-1; TCRdb picks TRBD1, but there is no DNA to check that call. CDR3 size: 18 residues. The germline V gene has CDR1 KGHSH and CDR2 LQKENI. CDR3 residues: CASSPSGAGGMVNTEAFF.

The chain couples TRBV5-1 to TRBJ1-1; TCRdb selects TRBD1, and the lack of DNA leaves this call unchecked. This CDR3 is built from 16 residues. Germline V gene lookup returns CDR1 SGHRS and CDR2 YFSETQ. The CDR3 region is CASSLAQGDRNTEAFF.